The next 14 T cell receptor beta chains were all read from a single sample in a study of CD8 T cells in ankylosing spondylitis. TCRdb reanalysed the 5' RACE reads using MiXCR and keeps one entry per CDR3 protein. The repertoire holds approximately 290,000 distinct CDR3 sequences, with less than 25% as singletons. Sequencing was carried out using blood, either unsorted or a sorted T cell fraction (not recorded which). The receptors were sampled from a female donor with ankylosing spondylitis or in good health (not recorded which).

The chain's CDR3 is CASSARTGAFYEQYF. The CDR3 DNA reads as TGTGCCAGCAGCGCCAGGACAGGGGCCTTCTACGAGCAGTACTTC. This chain joins TRBV9 and TRBJ2-7, with 9 bases identical to TRBD1. The CDR3 runs 15 residues. With V trimmed by 3 bases and J by 3 bases, 7 bases remained unmatched. Germline lookup yields CDR1 SGDLS and CDR2 YYNGEE. The variable domain in full, completed from reference TRBV9 and TRBJ2-7, reads DSGVTQTPKHLITATGQRVTLRCSPRSGDLSVYWYQQSLDQGLQFLIQYYNGEERAKGNILERFSAQQFPDLHSELNLSSLELGDSALYFCASSARTGAFYEQYFGPGTRLTVT.

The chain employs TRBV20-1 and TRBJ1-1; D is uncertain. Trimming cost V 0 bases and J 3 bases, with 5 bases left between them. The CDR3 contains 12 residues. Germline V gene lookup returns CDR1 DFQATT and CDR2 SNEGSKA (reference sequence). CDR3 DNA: TGCAGTGCTAGAGACCCTGACACTGAAGCTTTCTTT. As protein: CSARDPDTEAFF.

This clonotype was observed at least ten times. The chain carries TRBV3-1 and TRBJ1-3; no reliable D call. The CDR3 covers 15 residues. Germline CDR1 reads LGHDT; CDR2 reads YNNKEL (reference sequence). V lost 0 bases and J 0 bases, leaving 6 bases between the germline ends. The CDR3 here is CASSQDLVSGNTIYF. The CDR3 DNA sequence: TGTGCCAGCAGCCAAGATCTTGTCTCTGGAAACACCATATATTTT.

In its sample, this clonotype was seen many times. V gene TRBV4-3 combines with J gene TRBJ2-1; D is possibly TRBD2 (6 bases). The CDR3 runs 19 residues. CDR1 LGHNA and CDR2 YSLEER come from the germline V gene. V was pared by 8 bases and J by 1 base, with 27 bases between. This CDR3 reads CASFRSGPFSPPSYNEQFF. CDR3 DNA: TGCGCCAGCTTTAGGAGCGGGCCCTTCTCCCCACCTTCCTACAATGAGCAGTTCTTC.

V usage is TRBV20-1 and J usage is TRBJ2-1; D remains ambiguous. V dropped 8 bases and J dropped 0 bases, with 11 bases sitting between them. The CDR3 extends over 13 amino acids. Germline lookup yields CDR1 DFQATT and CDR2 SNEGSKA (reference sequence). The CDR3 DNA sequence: TGCAGTAGAGACGGTAGCTCCTACAATGAGCAGTTCTTC. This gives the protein CSRDGSSYNEQFF.

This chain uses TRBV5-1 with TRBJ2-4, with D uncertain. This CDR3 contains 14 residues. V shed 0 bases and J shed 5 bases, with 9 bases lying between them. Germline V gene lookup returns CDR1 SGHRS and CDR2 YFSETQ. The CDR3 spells CASSLGVLQNIQYF. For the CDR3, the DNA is TGCGCCAGCAGCTTGGGAGTCTTACAAAACATTCAGTACTTC.

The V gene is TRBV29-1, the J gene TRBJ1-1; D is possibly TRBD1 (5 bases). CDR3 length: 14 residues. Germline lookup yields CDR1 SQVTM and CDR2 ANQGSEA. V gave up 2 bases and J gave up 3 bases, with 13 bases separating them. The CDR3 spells CSVEHQGGYTEAFF. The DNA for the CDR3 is TGCAGCGTTGAACATCAGGGAGGATACACTGAAGCTTTCTTT.

CDR3 coding DNA: TGCAGTGCTAAGGGGGATACGCAGTATTTT. This codes for CSAKGDTQYF. The rearrangement joins TRBV20-1 to TRBJ2-3, with D maybe TRBD1 (5 bases). V was cut by 4 bases and J by 6 bases, with 5 bases left in between. CDR1 DFQATT and CDR2 SNEGSKA come from the germline V gene (reference sequence). The CDR3 covers 10 residues.

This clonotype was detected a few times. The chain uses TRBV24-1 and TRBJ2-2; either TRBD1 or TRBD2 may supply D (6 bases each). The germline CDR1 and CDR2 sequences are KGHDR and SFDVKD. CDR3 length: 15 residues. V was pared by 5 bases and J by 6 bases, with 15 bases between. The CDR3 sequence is CATSVGGSQAGELFF. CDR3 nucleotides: TGTGCCACCAGTGTGGGGGGCTCGCAAGCCGGGGAGCTGTTTTTT.

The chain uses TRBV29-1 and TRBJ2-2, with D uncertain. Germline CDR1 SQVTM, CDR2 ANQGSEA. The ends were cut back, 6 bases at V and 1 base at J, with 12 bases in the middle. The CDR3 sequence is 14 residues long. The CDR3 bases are TGCAGCGTCACAACGGCCATGAACACCGGGGAGCTGTTTTTT. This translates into CSVTTAMNTGELFF.

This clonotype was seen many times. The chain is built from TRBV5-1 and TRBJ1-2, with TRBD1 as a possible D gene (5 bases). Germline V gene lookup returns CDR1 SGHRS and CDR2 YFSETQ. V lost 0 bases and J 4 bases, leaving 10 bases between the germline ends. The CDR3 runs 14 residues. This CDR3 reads CASSLGQRGYGYTF. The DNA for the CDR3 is TGCGCCAGCAGCTTGGGGCAAAGGGGCTATGGCTACACCTTC.

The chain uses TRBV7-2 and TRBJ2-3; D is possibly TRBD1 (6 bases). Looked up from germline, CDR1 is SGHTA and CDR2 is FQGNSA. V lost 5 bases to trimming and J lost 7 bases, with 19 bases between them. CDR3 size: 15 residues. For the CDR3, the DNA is TGTGCCAGCAGCATGACAGGACCTCCGATCAATACGCAGTATTTT. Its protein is CASSMTGPPINTQYF.

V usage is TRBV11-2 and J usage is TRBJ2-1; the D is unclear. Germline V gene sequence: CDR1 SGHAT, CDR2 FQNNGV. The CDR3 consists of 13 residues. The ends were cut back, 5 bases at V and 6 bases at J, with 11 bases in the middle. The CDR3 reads CASSPLGPNEQFF. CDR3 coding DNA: TGTGCCAGCAGCCCCTTAGGACCCAATGAGCAGTTCTTC.

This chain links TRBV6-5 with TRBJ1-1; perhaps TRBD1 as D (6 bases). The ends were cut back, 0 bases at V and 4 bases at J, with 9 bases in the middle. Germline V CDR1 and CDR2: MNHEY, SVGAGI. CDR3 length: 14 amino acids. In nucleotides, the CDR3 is TGTGCCAGCAGTTACTCAGGGGGACCCACTGAAGCTTTCTTT. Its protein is CASSYSGGPTEAFF.